The 17 T cell receptor beta chains presented below share a single source sample, sequenced in a study of cytomegalovirus exposure and HLA in healthy donors (dated by TCRdb to 2017 to 2019). The protocol used for the library was the immunoSEQ multiplex PCR assay. The multiplex PCR relied on a mix of 60 forward primers for TCR Vbeta segments and 13 reverse primers for TCR Jbeta segments. TCRdb retrieved this table from immuneACCESS and kept in-frame rearrangements only. Not all clones are present; in checked studies, unresolved V genes account for under half, and no reason is known for the remainder. For this sample the table gives fewer than 150,000 clones, of which around 77% were detected only once. The ten largest clones capture 4.9% of the sample. The sequenced sample consisted of PBMCs. Receptors originate from a woman in her forties or fifties in good health and CMV-seronegative.

The gene calls are TRBV28 and TRBJ2-2, with a possible D match to TRBD1 (7 bases). V was trimmed by 1 base and J by 6 bases, leaving 21 bases between them. Germline V gives CDR1 MDHEN, CDR2 SYDVKM. This CDR3 has 18 amino acids. The CDR3 protein is CASSLLGIRGAQAGELFF. The CDR3 DNA reads TGTGCCAGCAGTTTATTGGGAATCAGGGGGGCTCAGGCCGGGGAGCTGTTTTTT.

The J gene is TRBJ1-6, the V gene TRBV7-6; tentative D call: TRBD1 (5 bases). CDR3 length equals 15 residues. V shed 2 bases and J shed 8 bases, with 13 bases lying between them. In germline, CDR1 is SGHVS, CDR2 FNYEAQ. The CDR3 sequence is CASSLTFGGHSPLHF. CDR3 bases: TGTGCCAGCAGCTTAACTTTCGGGGGACATTCACCCCTCCACTTT.

This chain joins TRBV18 and TRBJ2-1, with 11 bases aligning to TRBD1. CDR1 and CDR2 (germline): KGHSH, LQKENI. CDR3 length: 16 amino acids. The junction had 10 bases not matched to a gene; V was cut back by 4 bases and J by 8 bases. This CDR3 reads CASSLSGTGGIDEQFF. CDR3 coding DNA: TGTGCCAGCTCACTTTCGGGGACAGGGGGTATAGATGAGCAGTTCTTC.

This clone was found a few times. The J gene is TRBJ2-7, the V gene TRBV7-2; 16 nucleotides match TRBD2. Germline values: CDR1 SGHTA, CDR2 FQGNSA. The V and J ends lost 5 bases and 3 bases, in that order; junction bases with no gene match: 7. This CDR3 is built from 17 residues. CDR3 in amino acids: CASSGGTSGGARYEQYF. CDR3 bases: TGTGCCAGCAGCGGAGGGACTAGCGGGGGGGCTCGCTACGAGCAGTACTTC.

The rearrangement uses TRBV23-1 and TRBJ2-1; TRBD1 is a possible D gene (6 bases). TRBV23-1 is reported as an ORF; its role is uncertain. V shed 11 bases and J shed 0 bases, with 17 bases lying between them. CDR3 length: 15 residues. As DNA, the CDR3 is TGCGCCCATGAACCCGGACAGAACTCCTACAATGAGCAGTTCTTC. Protein sequence: CAHEPGQNSYNEQFF.

J is TRBJ2-3 and V is TRBV6-4; TRBD2 aligns across 14 bases. Germline V gene sequence: CDR1 MRHNA, CDR2 SNTAGT. The CDR3 has 15 amino acids. With 3 bases clipped from V and 6 bases from J, the junction kept 2 bases outside the gene matches. The CDR3 is CASSETSGGADTQYF. CDR3 DNA: TGTGCCAGCAGTGAGACTAGCGGGGGGGCTGATACGCAGTATTTT.

This clone was seen a handful of times. V is TRBV5-1 and J is TRBJ1-2; the match to TRBD1 covers 7 bases. The CDR3 has 10 residues. The germline gives CDR1 SGHRS, CDR2 YFSETQ. With 6 bases clipped from V and 8 bases from J, the junction kept 1 base outside the gene matches. The CDR3: CASKTGGYTF. CDR3 sequence (DNA): TGCGCCAGCAAGACAGGGGGCTACACCTTC.

The chain carries TRBV10-2 and TRBJ2-7; 9 nucleotides align to TRBD1. The germline gives CDR1 WSHSY, CDR2 SAAADI. J was trimmed by 3 bases and V by 6 bases; bases with no gene match: 6. This CDR3 has 14 residues. The CDR3 sequence: CASRLGTGSYEQYF. In DNA, the CDR3 is TGCGCCAGCAGGCTCGGGACAGGGAGCTACGAGCAGTACTTC.

This clone was seen only once. This chain uses TRBV7-2 with TRBJ1-1; tentative D call: TRBD1 (5 bases). CDR1 is SGHTA, CDR2 FQGNSA, per germline. This CDR3 is 13 amino acids long. Trimming took off 4 bases at V and 1 base at J, with 7 bases between the two ends. The chain's CDR3 is CASSSQGNTEAFF. CDR3 nucleotide sequence: TGTGCCAGCAGCTCCCAGGGGAACACTGAAGCTTTCTTT. The complete variable domain, with remaining parts taken from reference TRBV7-2 and TRBJ1-1, reads GAGVSQSPSNKVTEKGKDVELRCDPISGHTALYWYRQSLGQGLEFLIYFQGNSAPDKSGLPSDRFSAERTGGSVSTLTIQRTQQEDSAVYLCASSSQGNTEAFFGQGTRLTVV.

The CDR3 sequence is CASSEAASGKLFF. In DNA, the CDR3 is TGTGCCAGCAGTGAGGCAGCCTCGGGAAAACTGTTTTTT. The genes are TRBV2 and TRBJ1-4; unclear D gene. V was pared by 3 bases and J by 10 bases, with 12 bases between. Germline lookup yields CDR1 SNHLY and CDR2 FYNNEI. The CDR3 extends over 13 amino acids.

The chain carries TRBV10-3 and TRBJ2-1, with a tentative D call TRBD1 (5 bases). Germline V gives CDR1 ENHRY, CDR2 SYGVKD. Trimming cost V 0 bases and J 4 bases, with 13 bases left between them. CDR3 length: 16 amino acids. The CDR3 sequence: CAISESGRVFYNEQFF. In nucleotides, the CDR3 is TGTGCCATCAGTGAGTCGGGCAGGGTATTTTACAATGAGCAGTTCTTC.

The J gene is TRBJ1-4, the V gene TRBV15, with D perhaps TRBD1 (5 bases). The V and J ends lost 3 bases and 1 base respectively, with 12 bases between them. Germline CDR1 reads LNHNV; CDR2 reads YYDKDF (reference sequence). The CDR3 has 16 amino acids. As DNA, the CDR3 is TGTGCCACCAGCAGCCCCGCGGGGGGAACTAATGAAAAACTGTTTTTT. This codes for CATSSPAGGTNEKLFF.

This sequence joins TRBV29-1 and TRBJ1-4; 10 bases fit TRBD1. CDR3 length: 14 residues. V dropped 5 bases and J dropped 4; count of bases not matched to a gene: 4. CDR1 and CDR2 from the germline V gene are SQVTM and ANQGSEA. This CDR3 is CSVLDRGFNEKLFF. DNA of the CDR3: TGCAGCGTTCTGGACAGGGGGTTTAATGAAAAACTGTTTTTT.

The chain combines TRBV20-1 with TRBJ1-4; D is ambiguous. This CDR3 is 11 amino acids long. The V end lost 6 bases, the J end lost 6 bases, and 8 bases lay between the germline ends. Germline V gene lookup returns CDR1 DFQATT and CDR2 SNEGSKA (reference sequence). For the CDR3, the DNA is TGCAGTGCGCCGATAGATGAAAAACTGTTTTTT. Encoded protein: CSAPIDEKLFF.

This clone was seen only once. The V call is TRBV4-3, the J call TRBJ1-3, with 10 bases identical to TRBD1. V was clipped by 1 base and J by 0 bases; unmatched bases: 3. The CDR3 sequence is 17 residues long. CDR1 LGHNA and CDR2 YSLEER come from the germline V gene. CDR3 sequence (DNA): TGCGCCAGCAGCCAAGGGACAGGGGGGTTCTCTGGAAACACCATATATTTT. Translation: CASSQGTGGFSGNTIYF.

The gene calls are TRBV7-9 and TRBJ1-2; TRBD1 agrees at 12 bases. This CDR3 is built from 14 residues. Germline lookup yields CDR1 SEHNR and CDR2 FQNEAQ (reference sequence). V lost 5 bases and J lost 12; bases outside the gene matches: 10. As DNA, the CDR3 is TGTGCCAGCAGCACCGGGACAGGGGGCAATATCGACACCTTC. It codes for CASSTGTGGNIDTF. Together with reference TRBV7-9 and TRBJ1-2, the CDR3 gives the full variable domain: DTGVSQNPRHKITKRGQNVTFRCDPISEHNRLYWYRQTLGQGPEFLTYFQNEAQLEKSRLLSDRFSAERPKGSFSTLEIQRTEQGDSAMYLCASSTGTGGNIDTFGSGTRLTVV.

The chain has TRBV6-4 and TRBJ1-2; 8 bases line up with TRBD1. The CDR3 extends over 13 amino acids. The V gene end was trimmed by 5 bases and the J gene end by 8 bases; junction bases not matched to a gene: 7. The germline CDR1 and CDR2 sequences are MRHNA and SNTAGT. CDR3: CASSNRQGRGYTF. CDR3 DNA: TGTGCCAGCAGTAATCGACAGGGGCGCGGCTACACCTTC.